The clone carrying this T cell receptor (beta chain) was recorded a few times. The antigen is not known. The whole isolated RNA underwent reverse transcription, so sequencing captured expressed TCRB transcripts. Generated by immunoSEQ multiplex PCR, the TCRdb table keeps only in-frame clones and is missing some. This table holds roughly 280,000 clones, roughly 24% found once. The sample originates from a study of beta chain features in type 1 diabetes. Study in general: No patient-donor differences in age, gender, total cells or subset yield.

The collection from each donor was one heparinised blood draw averaging about 116 mL. The study's findings and limits: Patients with Type 1 diabetes showed moderately but significantly shorter TCRB CDR3s in all four CD4+ subsets. Lower insertion and higher deletion counts appeared at VDJ junctions in type 1 diabetes patients. Comparison showed that naive, central memory and Treg TCRB repertoires appeared more similar among patients than among healthy donors.

Deletions cut 4 bases from V and 0 bases from J, with 13 bases between. Germline-derived CDR1 and CDR2 are MDHEN and SYDVKM. The CDR3 totals 16 residues. The receptor was derived from a woman in her 30s with type 1 diabetes. The sequencing input was naive CD4+ T cells from blood. The chain joins TRBV28 to TRBJ2-1; D remains unclear. As DNA, the CDR3 is TGTGCCAGCAGTTCGTCCGGGTGGAGCTCCTACAATGAGCAGTTCTTC. The encoded protein is CASSSSGWSSYNEQFF.